This TCR beta chain derives from a study of blood T cell repertoires in COVID-19. Study-wide background: Researchers got acute and convalescent COVID-19 samples from the United States, Italy and Spain.

The table came from immunoSEQ multiplex PCR; TCRdb's copy has only in-frame clones and leaves some out. Counted here are 60,000 to 85,000 clones, about nine tenths occurring once; the ten biggest clones make up about 1.5%. Sequenced material: peripheral blood. This receptor was identified in a man in his fifties with acute or convalescent COVID-19.

The CDR3 sequence: CASSQASRAFF. The CDR3 DNA reads TGTGCCAGCAGCCAAGCCTCGCGGGCTTTCTTT. V usage is TRBV3-1 (or the pseudogene TRBV3-2) and J usage is TRBJ1-1; D is uncertain. With 1 base removed from V and 11 bases from J, the gap between germline ends came to 8 bases. Germline V gene data show CDR1 as LGHDT and CDR2 as YNNKEL (reference sequence). The CDR3 runs to 11 residues.